This T cell receptor (beta chain) appears in the sequencing data of a study of identical twins. Study-wide points: Fewer insertions characterized abundant cord blood beta clonotypes, whereas memory repertoires showed none. Zero-insertion findings could be partly confounded by invariant cells (MAIT and iNKT cells).

Losses at the gene ends were 0 bases for V and 13 bases for J; bases not matched to a gene: 4. Per the germline V gene, CDR1 is SGHRS and CDR2 is YFSETQ. CDR3 length: 12 amino acids. TCRdb fed the 5' RACE reads into MiXCR, producing one record per CDR3 protein. The sample includes approximately 410,000 distinct CDR3 sequences, around 18% of them seen just once. Among all donors, each was a healthy Caucasian. Details on this clonotype: Antigen unknown.

The sample taken for sequencing was naive T cells sorted from blood. The rearrangement uses TRBV5-1 and TRBJ2-3, with 8 nucleotides matching TRBD2. The receptor was isolated from a man aged 50-60 years in good health. CDR3 in DNA: TGCGCCAGCAGCTTGGAGCGGGGGTCGAAGTATTTT. Encoded protein: CASSLERGSKYF. The whole variable domain, filled in from reference TRBV5-1 and TRBJ2-3, reads KAGVTQTPRYLIKTRGQQVTLSCSPISGHRSVSWYQQTPGQGLQFLFEYFSETQRNKGNFPGRFSGRQFSNSRSEMNVSTLELGDSALYLCASSLERGSKYFGPGTRLTVL.